A single TCR beta chain is shown here with its context. This record belongs to a study of T cell changes during pregnancy in multiple sclerosis. Germline CDR1 reads MDHEN; CDR2 reads SYDVKM. The CDR3 extends over 15 amino acids. V trimming: 4 bases; J trimming: 2 bases; junction bases outside the gene matches: 4. Libraries were prepared by immunoSEQ multiplex PCR; TCRdb keeps only in-frame clonotypes and omits some of them. This sample carries fewer than 75,000 clones, around 93% of them seen once, and the ten largest clones take roughly 3.5%. The chain uses TRBV28 and TRBJ2-7; 11 bases are a match to TRBD2. The material sequenced was peripheral blood, taken after pregnancy. This receptor was identified in a female donor in good health, enrolled as a control in a pregnancy study. DNA of the CDR3: TGTGCCAGCAGTTCCCCGGGACTAGCGGCCTACGAGCAGTACTTC. It codes for CASSSPGLAAYEQYF.